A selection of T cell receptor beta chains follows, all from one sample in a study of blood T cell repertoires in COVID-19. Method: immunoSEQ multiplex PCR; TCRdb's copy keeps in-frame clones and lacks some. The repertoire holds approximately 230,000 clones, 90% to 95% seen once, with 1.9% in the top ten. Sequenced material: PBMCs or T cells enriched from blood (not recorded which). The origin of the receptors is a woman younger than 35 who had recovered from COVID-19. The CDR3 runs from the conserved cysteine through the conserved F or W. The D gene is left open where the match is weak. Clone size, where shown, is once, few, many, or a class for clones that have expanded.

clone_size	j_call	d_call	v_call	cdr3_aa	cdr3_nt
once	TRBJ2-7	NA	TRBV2	CASSELGPGDHEQYF	TGTGCCAGCAGTGAACTGGGCCCCGGCGACCACGAGCAGTACTTC
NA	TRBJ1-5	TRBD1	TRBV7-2	CASSSGQGVNQPQHF	TGTGCCAGCAGCTCGGGACAGGGCGTAAATCAGCCCCAGCATTTT
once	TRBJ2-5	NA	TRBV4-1	CASSAGPQRETQYF	TGCGCCAGCAGCGCGGGACCCCAGAGGGAGACCCAGTACTTC
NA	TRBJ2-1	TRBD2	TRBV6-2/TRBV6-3	CASSYSRLAGGPWLDNEQFF	TGTGCCAGCAGTTACTCCAGACTAGCGGGGGGGCCCTGGTTGGACAATGAGCAGTTCTTC
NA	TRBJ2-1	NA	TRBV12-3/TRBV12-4	CASTSRLYNEQFF	TGTGCCAGCACCTCGAGACTTTACAATGAGCAGTTCTTC
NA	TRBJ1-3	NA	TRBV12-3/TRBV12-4	CASSEQGNTIYF	TGTGCCAGCAGCGAACAAGGAAACACCATATATTTT
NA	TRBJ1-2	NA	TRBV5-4	CASSLTLRGGRDGYTF	TGTGCCAGCAGCTTGACCTTAAGGGGAGGGAGGGATGGCTACACCTTC
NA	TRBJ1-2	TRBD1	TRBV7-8	CASSFRRPPGQGFGYTF	TGTGCCAGCAGCTTTAGGAGACCCCCCGGACAGGGCTTTGGCTACACCTTC
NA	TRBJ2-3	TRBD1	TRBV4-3	CASSQGTGSPTDTQYF	TGCGCCAGCAGCCAAGGGACAGGCAGCCCCACAGATACGCAGTATTTT
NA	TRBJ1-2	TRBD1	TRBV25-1	CASKGQLYGYTF	TGTGCCAGCAAGGGACAGCTTTATGGCTACACCTTC
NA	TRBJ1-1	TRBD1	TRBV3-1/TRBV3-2	CASSQDPDRVFEAFF	TGTGCCAGCAGCCAAGATCCGGACAGGGTCTTTGAAGCTTTCTTT
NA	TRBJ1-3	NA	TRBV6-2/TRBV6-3	CAISRAGNTIYF	TGTGCCATCAGTCGGGCTGGAAACACCATATATTTT
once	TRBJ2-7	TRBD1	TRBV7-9	CASSGGTGSSYEQYF	TGTGCCAGCAGCGGCGGGACAGGGAGCTCCTACGAGCAGTACTTC
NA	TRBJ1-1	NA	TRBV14	CASSAPMNTEAFF	TGTGCCAGCAGCGCCCCTATGAACACTGAAGCTTTCTTT
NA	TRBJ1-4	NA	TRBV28	CASSRGTGTFKGMGRDEKLFF	TGTGCCAGCAGTCGAGGTACAGGGACCTTTAAGGGGATGGGGAGAGATGAAAAACTGTTTTTT